The 27 T cell receptor beta chains below come from one sample, sequenced in a study of blood T cell repertoires in COVID-19. Repertoires were generated with immunoSEQ multiplex PCR, while TCRdb's copy carries only in-frame clones and drops some. The sample includes a few hundred thousand clones, over 75% of them seen just once. Sequenced: PBMCs or T cells enriched from blood (not recorded which). The origin of the receptors is a young man who had recovered from COVID-19.

The genes are TRBV10-3 and TRBJ1-5; D is uncertain. V was shortened by 0 bases and J by 2 bases, with 14 bases between the two germline ends. The germline gives CDR1 ENHRY, CDR2 SYGVKD. CDR3 length: 17 residues. The CDR3 region is CAISESIGGGGNQPQHF. DNA of the CDR3: TGTGCCATCAGTGAGTCGATTGGCGGCGGGGGCAATCAGCCCCAGCATTTT.

This chain links TRBV11-2 with TRBJ1-5, with D possibly being TRBD1 (5 bases). The CDR3 has 13 residues. V lost 5 bases and J lost 5, with 10 bases in between. The germline V gene encodes CDR1 SGHAT and CDR2 FQNNGV. CDR3 region: CASSRSRDQPQHF. DNA of the CDR3: TGTGCCAGCAGCAGAAGCAGGGATCAGCCCCAGCATTTT. Full variable domain (rest looked up from reference TRBV11-2 and TRBJ1-5): EAGVAQSPRYKIIEKRQSVAFWCNPISGHATLYWYQQILGQGPKLLIQFQNNGVVDDSQLPKDRFSAERLKGVDSTLKIQPAKLEDSAVYLCASSRSRDQPQHFGDGTRLSIL.

The chain links TRBV7-3 to TRBJ2-3, with D possibly matching TRBD2 (6 bases). The CDR3 has 15 residues. Trimming removed 3 bases from V and 0 bases from J, with 10 bases in between. Per germline, CDR1 SGHTA and CDR2 FQGTGA. The CDR3 region is CASSLSGYSTDTQYF. The CDR3, as DNA: TGTGCCAGCAGCTTGAGCGGGTATAGCACAGATACGCAGTATTTT.

V and J are TRBV11-2 and TRBJ2-1; D unresolved. V lost 1 base, J lost 15 bases, and 13 bases lay in between. This CDR3 is 12 amino acids long. The germline V gene has CDR1 SGHAT and CDR2 FQNNGV. CDR3 amino acids: CASSLGPFPRFF. CDR3 DNA sequence: TGTGCCAGCAGCTTAGGTCCCTTTCCGCGGTTCTTC.

CDR3: CASRPHRNTEAFF. As DNA, the CDR3 is TGTGCCAGCCGTCCGCACAGAAACACTGAAGCTTTCTTT. The chain employs TRBV6-5 and TRBJ1-1; D remains ambiguous. Trimming removed 8 bases from V and 2 bases from J, with 12 bases in between. Per germline, CDR1 MNHEY and CDR2 SVGAGI. The CDR3 extends over 13 amino acids.

The rearrangement joins TRBV7-9 to TRBJ2-1; a weak D match, TRBD1 (5 bases). The CDR3 is 17 residues long. Germline-derived CDR1 and CDR2 are SEHNR and FQNEAQ (reference sequence). Trimming cost V 2 bases and J 1 base, with 15 bases left between them. The CDR3 DNA reads TGTGCCAGCAGCTTATGGACAACGCCCATTTCCTACAATGAGCAGTTCTTC. This gives the protein CASSLWTTPISYNEQFF.

The V and J genes are TRBV19 and TRBJ1-2, with 7 bases lining up with TRBD1. The CDR3 has 13 residues. V was pared by 5 bases and J by 3 bases, with 3 bases of the junction left unmatched. Germline V gene sequence: CDR1 LNHDA, CDR2 SQIVND (reference sequence). Here the CDR3 DNA reads TGTGCCAGTAGTGCCGGACAGGACTATGGCTACACCTTC. This gives the protein CASSAGQDYGYTF. The complete variable domain, with remaining parts taken from reference TRBV19 and TRBJ1-2, reads DGGITQSPKYLFRKEGQNVTLSCEQNLNHDAMYWYRQDPGQGLRLIYYSQIVNDFQKGDIAEGYSVSREKKESFPLTVTSAQKNPTAFYLCASSAGQDYGYTFGSGTRLTVV.

The CDR3 here is CASSPQLTPSSGNTIYF. CDR3 DNA sequence: TGTGCCAGCAGTCCCCAACTGACACCTTCCTCTGGAAACACCATATATTTT. The chain couples TRBV2 to TRBJ1-3; D uncertain. CDR1 and CDR2 (germline): SNHLY, FYNNEI. CDR3 length: 17 amino acids. V was clipped by 5 bases and J by 0 bases, with 17 bases between them.

The chain has TRBV6-5 and TRBJ2-1, with 8 bases aligning to TRBD2. The CDR3 extends over 15 amino acids. V trimming: 7 bases; J trimming: 0 bases; junction bases outside the gene matches: 5. The germline V gene has CDR1 MNHEY and CDR2 SVGAGI. CDR3 residues: CASTVSGSSYNEQFF. CDR3 sequence (DNA): TGTGCCAGCACTGTGAGCGGGAGCTCCTACAATGAGCAGTTCTTC.

The gene calls are TRBV19 and TRBJ2-1; D is uncertain. The CDR3 has 11 amino acids. CDR1 and CDR2 from the germline V gene are LNHDA and SQIVND (reference sequence). Deletions cut 3 bases from V and 8 bases from J, with 5 bases between. CDR3 residues: CASSIFDEQFF. The DNA of the CDR3 is TGTGCCAGTAGTATTTTCGATGAGCAGTTCTTC.

The J gene is TRBJ1-1, the V gene TRBV28; a weak D match, TRBD1 (5 bases). Looked up from germline, CDR1 is MDHEN and CDR2 is SYDVKM. The CDR3 length is 14 residues. With 5 bases removed from V and 2 bases from J, the gap between germline ends came to 12 bases. The CDR3 region is CASSLPTANTEAFF. Here the CDR3 DNA reads TGTGCCAGCAGTCTCCCGACAGCAAACACTGAAGCTTTCTTT.

The chain has TRBV12-5 and TRBJ1-2; D is undetermined. Per germline, CDR1 LGHNT and CDR2 FRNRAP. V lost 1 base and J lost 5, with 11 bases in between. The CDR3 length is 14 residues. CDR3: CASGLGRMRYGYTF. The CDR3 coding sequence is TGTGCTAGTGGTTTGGGGCGTATGCGGTATGGCTACACCTTC.

V and J are TRBV5-1 and TRBJ1-1; no clear D. This CDR3 comprises 15 residues. V lost 0 bases, J lost 1 base, and 10 bases lay in between. CDR1 SGHRS and CDR2 YFSETQ come from the germline V gene. The CDR3 sequence: CASSLVQATNTEAFF. The CDR3 DNA sequence: TGCGCCAGCAGCTTGGTTCAGGCCACGAACACTGAAGCTTTCTTT.

This clone was recorded once. The chain joins TRBV9 to TRBJ1-5; TRBD1 might be the D (6 bases). Germline V lookup: CDR1 SGDLS, CDR2 YYNGEE. V gave up 0 bases and J gave up 8 bases, with 15 bases separating them. CDR3 length: 15 amino acids. CDR3 in DNA: TGTGCCAGCAGCGTAGGTGGACAGAGCGTCAAGCCCCAGCATTTT. Protein sequence: CASSVGGQSVKPQHF.

In nucleotides, the CDR3 is TGTGCCAGCAGCCAAGTGGGCGGCGGGGGGGGCACCGGGGAGCTGTTTTTT. It encodes CASSQVGGGGGTGELFF. The chain combines TRBV3-1 (or the pseudogene TRBV3-2) with TRBJ2-2, with 9 nucleotides matching TRBD2. This CDR3 contains 17 residues. CDR1 and CDR2 (germline): LGHDT, YNNKEL (reference sequence). Trimming took 1 base from V and 4 from J; bases not matched to a gene: 7.

The V call is TRBV5-5, the J call TRBJ2-7; 7 nucleotides line up with TRBD1. J gave up 5 bases and V 1 base, and 18 bases lay outside the gene matches. The germline gives CDR1 SGHKS, CDR2 YYEKEE (reference sequence). CDR3 length equals 18 residues. This chain's CDR3 is CASSLRTFRQGTADEQYF. DNA for the CDR3: TGTGCCAGCAGCTTGAGGACCTTTCGACAGGGAACGGCGGACGAGCAGTACTTC.

The chain has TRBV5-4 and TRBJ2-7, with TRBD1 matching over 7 bases. J gave up 5 bases and V 4 bases, and 9 bases lay outside the gene matches. The CDR3 has 14 amino acids. CDR1 is SGHNT and CDR2 is YYREEE in the germline V gene (reference sequence). CDR3 DNA sequence: TGTGCCAGCAGCGTCGGACAGGTGGAGAACGAGCAGTACTTC. It is translated as CASSVGQVENEQYF.

The chain recombines TRBV6-5 with TRBJ1-1; D remains ambiguous. Germline V gene sequence: CDR1 MNHEY, CDR2 SVGAGI. This CDR3 has 14 residues. V was shortened by 2 bases and J by 1 base, with 8 bases between the two germline ends. The CDR3 DNA sequence: TGTGCCAGCAGTTACCATTCCGGGAACACTGAAGCTTTCTTT. Protein product: CASSYHSGNTEAFF.

The chain employs TRBV4-3 and TRBJ1-2; D is undetermined. CDR3 length equals 14 residues. V was pared by 4 bases and J by 0 bases, with 9 bases between. CDR1 and CDR2 (germline): LGHNA, YSLEER. CDR3 amino acids: CASSPGRANYGYTF. CDR3 sequence (DNA): TGCGCCAGCAGCCCCGGGCGGGCTAACTATGGCTACACCTTC.

The J gene is TRBJ2-2, the V gene TRBV5-1, with no clear D. The germline gives CDR1 SGHRS, CDR2 YFSETQ. This CDR3 region has 14 residues. V was cut by 6 bases and J by 4 bases, with 13 bases left in between. The CDR3 spells CASTPEPSTGELFF. CDR3 DNA: TGCGCCAGCACCCCGGAACCTAGCACCGGGGAGCTGTTTTTT.

The V gene is TRBV9, the J gene TRBJ2-1, with a possible D match to TRBD2 (7 bases). The CDR3 totals 14 residues. Trimming pared 3 bases from V and 10 bases from J, leaving 17 bases between. In germline, CDR1 is SGDLS, CDR2 YYNGEE. The CDR3 loop is CASSALLGGGEQFF. In nucleotides, the CDR3 is TGTGCCAGCAGCGCCCTGCTTGGGGGGGGCGAGCAGTTCTTC. Combining the CDR3 with reference TRBV9 and TRBJ2-1 gives the whole variable domain DSGVTQTPKHLITATGQRVTLRCSPRSGDLSVYWYQQSLDQGLQFLIQYYNGEERAKGNILERFSAQQFPDLHSELNLSSLELGDSALYFCASSALLGGGEQFFGPGTRLTVL.

This chain links TRBV6-5 with TRBJ1-6; D gene ambiguous. The CDR3 sequence is 15 residues long. Trimming cost V 6 bases and J 9 bases, with 18 bases left between them. Germline CDR1 MNHEY, CDR2 SVGAGI. CDR3 DNA sequence: TGTGCCAGCAGCCCGGTGGTGGGGAGGACTTCACCCCTCCACTTT. This sequence encodes CASSPVVGRTSPLHF.

This chain uses TRBV19 with TRBJ1-5; D is possibly TRBD1 (5 bases). Germline values: CDR1 LNHDA, CDR2 SQIVND (reference sequence). V was trimmed by 5 bases and J by 8 bases, leaving 19 bases between them. The CDR3 extends over 15 amino acids. CDR3 protein: CASSWQGGRSEPQHF. The CDR3, as DNA: TGTGCCAGTAGTTGGCAGGGCGGTCGGAGTGAGCCCCAGCATTTT.

The chain has TRBV2 and TRBJ2-7, with 8 nucleotides matching TRBD2. Germline CDR1 is SNHLY and CDR2 is FYNNEI. J lost 6 bases, V lost 7 bases, and 5 bases had no gene match. The CDR3 runs 12 residues. The DNA of the CDR3 is TGTGCCAGCATCCGGGGGGGTGGCGAGCAGTACTTC. Residues: CASIRGGGEQYF. Full variable domain (remainder filled in from reference TRBV2 and TRBJ2-7): EPEVTQTPSHQVTQMGQEVILRCVPISNHLYFYWYRQILGQKVEFLVSFYNNEISEKSEIFDDQFSVERPDGSNFTLKIRSTKLEDSAMYFCASIRGGGEQYFGPGTRLTVT.

The J gene is TRBJ2-1, the V gene TRBV9; maybe TRBD2 (5 bases). The V end was cut by 3 bases, the J end by 2 bases, with 15 bases between. Germline-derived CDR1 and CDR2 are SGDLS and YYNGEE. The CDR3 extends over 16 amino acids. CDR3 residues: CASSGTGSRTYNEQFF. The DNA for the CDR3 is TGTGCCAGCAGCGGGACGGGAAGTAGGACCTACAATGAGCAGTTCTTC.

The CDR3 sequence: CASSQDLGQDPVAFF. DNA of the CDR3: TGTGCCAGCAGCCAAGATCTGGGACAGGACCCGGTAGCTTTCTTT. The chain is built from TRBV3-1 (or the pseudogene TRBV3-2) and TRBJ1-1, with 8 nucleotides matching TRBD1. CDR3 length: 15 residues. V shed 0 bases, J shed 10 bases, and the junction held 10 bases outside the gene matches. Per germline, CDR1 LGHDT and CDR2 YNNKEL (reference sequence).

The chain uses TRBV6-5 and TRBJ2-7, with D unresolved. In germline, CDR1 is MNHEY, CDR2 SVGAGI. Deletions cut 6 bases from V and 3 bases from J, with 12 bases between. The CDR3 loop spans 13 amino acids. This chain's CDR3 is CASRPRVYYEQYF. The CDR3 nucleotides read TGTGCCAGCAGGCCCCGGGTCTACTACGAGCAGTACTTC.